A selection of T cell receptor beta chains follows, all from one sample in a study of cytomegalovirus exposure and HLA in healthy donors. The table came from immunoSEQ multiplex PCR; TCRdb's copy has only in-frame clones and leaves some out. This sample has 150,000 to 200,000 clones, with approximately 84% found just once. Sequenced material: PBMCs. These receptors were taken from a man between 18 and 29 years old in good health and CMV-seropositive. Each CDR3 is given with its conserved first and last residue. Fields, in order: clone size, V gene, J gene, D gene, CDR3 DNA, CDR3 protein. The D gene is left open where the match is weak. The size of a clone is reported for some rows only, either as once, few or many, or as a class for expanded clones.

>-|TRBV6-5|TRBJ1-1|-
TGTGCCAGCAGGGAGAGACTTCTTAACACTGAAGCTTTCTTT
CASRERLLNTEAFF
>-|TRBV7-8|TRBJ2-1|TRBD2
TGTGCCAGCAGCCACGGGGGGAGCTCCTACAATGAGCAGTTCTTC
CASSHGGSSYNEQFF
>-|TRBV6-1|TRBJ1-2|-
TGTGCCAGCAGTGAAGCACCCAGGCACTATGGCTACACCTTC
CASSEAPRHYGYTF
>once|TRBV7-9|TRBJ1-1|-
TGTGCCAGCAGCACCAGGGAGAACACTGAAGCTTTCTTT
CASSTRENTEAFF
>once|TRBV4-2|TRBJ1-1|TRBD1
TGTGCCAGCAGCCAAGGGACAGGGACCGGCACTGAAGCTTTCTTT
CASSQGTGTGTEAFF
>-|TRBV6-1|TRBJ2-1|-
TGTGCCAGCAGCTTGATCGAAGCAATTGAGCAGTTCTTC
CASSLIEAIEQFF
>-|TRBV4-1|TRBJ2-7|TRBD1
TGCGCCAGCAGCCCCGGCAGTGGACAGGGCTCCTACGAGCAGTACTTC
CASSPGSGQGSYEQYF
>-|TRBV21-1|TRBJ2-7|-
TGTGCCAGCAGCAAACCGTGCGGGGGTACCTACGAGCAGTACTTC
CASSKPCGGTYEQYF
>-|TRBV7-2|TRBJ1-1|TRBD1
TGTGCCAGCAGCTTAGCGGGGACAGGGTCTCTCGCTGAAGCTTTCTTT
CASSLAGTGSLAEAFF
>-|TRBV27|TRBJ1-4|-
TGTGCCAGCAGTTTCGGTGAAAAACTGTTTTTT
CASSFGEKLFF
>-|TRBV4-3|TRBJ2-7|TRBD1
TGCGCCAGCAGCCAGGCCGGGACAGCAGCCTACGAGCAGTACTTC
CASSQAGTAAYEQYF
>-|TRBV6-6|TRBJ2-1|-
TGTGCCAGCACCGATCACTTGAGGGCGAATGAGCAGTTCTTC
CASTDHLRANEQFF
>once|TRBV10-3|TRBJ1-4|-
TGTGCCATCAGTGAGGGGACTGAGGAAAAACTGTTTTTT
CAISEGTEEKLFF
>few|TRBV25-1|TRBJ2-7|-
TGTGCCAGCAGTGCGTCCGAGCAGTACTTC
CASSASEQYF
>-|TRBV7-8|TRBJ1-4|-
TGTGCCAGCAGCCCGTTACAGGAAAAACTGTTTTTT
CASSPLQEKLFF
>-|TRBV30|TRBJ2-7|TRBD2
TGTGCCTGGAGCTCTCGGGGGGGGCACGAGCAGTACTTC
CAWSSRGGHEQYF
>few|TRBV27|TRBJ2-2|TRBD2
TGTGCCAGCAGTTTGGGTAGCGGGGGGTACACCGGGGAGCTGTTTTTT
CASSLGSGGYTGELFF
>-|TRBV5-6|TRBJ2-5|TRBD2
TGTGCCAGCAGCGATGACGGGGGGAAAGAGACCCAGTACTTC
CASSDDGGKETQYF
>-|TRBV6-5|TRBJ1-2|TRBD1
TGTGCCAGCAGGGGGACAGGGCAAACGAACTATGGCTACACCTTC
CASRGTGQTNYGYTF
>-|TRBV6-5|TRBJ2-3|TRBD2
TGTGCCAGCAGTTACACGCCTAGCGGGGGAGGAGATACGCAGTATTTT
CASSYTPSGGGDTQYF
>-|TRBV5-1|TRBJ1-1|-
TGCGCCAGCAGCTTGGATGCGGGGGCCGACACTGAAGCTTTCTTT
CASSLDAGADTEAFF
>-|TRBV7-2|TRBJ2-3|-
TGTGCCAGCAGCCTAACCCTTAGGCCGCCCGTGGGCTCAGATACGCAGTATTTT
CASSLTLRPPVGSDTQYF
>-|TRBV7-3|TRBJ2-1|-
TGTGCCAGCAGCTTAAAGCTAGGGGGGGTAGATGAGCAGTTCTTC
CASSLKLGGVDEQFF
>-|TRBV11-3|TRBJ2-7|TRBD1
TGTGCCAGCAGCCCGTCAGGGGGCTACGAGCAGTACTTC
CASSPSGGYEQYF
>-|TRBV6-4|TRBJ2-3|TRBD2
TGTGCCAGCAGTGAGTCGGGCGGGGGGCCCAAGGATACGCAGTATTTT
CASSESGGGPKDTQYF
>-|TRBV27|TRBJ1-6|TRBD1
TGTGCCAGCAGCAAGGACAGGGGTAATAATTCACCCCTCCACTTT
CASSKDRGNNSPLHF
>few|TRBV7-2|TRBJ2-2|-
TGTGCCAGCACCCCTAAGGACATTTACTTGGTAGGGGAGCTGTTTTTT
CASTPKDIYLVGELFF
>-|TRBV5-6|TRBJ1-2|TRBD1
TGTGCCAGCAGCTACCCGGGACAGGGCAGCGAAACCTTC
CASSYPGQGSETF
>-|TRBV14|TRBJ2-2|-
TGTGCCAGCAGCCAAGGGGGTGGGGTCAGGGGGAACACCGGGGAGCTGTTTTTT
CASSQGGGVRGNTGELFF
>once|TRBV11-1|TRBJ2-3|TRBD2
TGTGCCAGCAGCTTATCTGCTAGCGGGGAAACACGCACTCAGTATTTT
CASSLSASGETRTQYF
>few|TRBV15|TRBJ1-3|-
TGTGCCACCAAGCCAGTTACTCCAGGGGCTGGAAACACCATATATTTT
CATKPVTPGAGNTIYF
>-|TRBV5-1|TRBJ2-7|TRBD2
TGCGCCAGCAGCTACACGACTAGCGGCCTACGGGAGCAGTACTTC
CASSYTTSGLREQYF
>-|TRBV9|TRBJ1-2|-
TGTGCCAGCAGCGTAGACGGGACACCTTATGGCTACACCTTC
CASSVDGTPYGYTF
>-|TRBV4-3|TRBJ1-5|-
TGCGCCAGCAGCCAAGATCGGAGGCAGAGCAATCAGCCCCAGCATTTT
CASSQDRRQSNQPQHF
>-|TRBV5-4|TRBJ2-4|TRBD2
TGTGCCAGCAGCTCGACGGGGGGGAGAACCAAAAACATTCAGTACTTC
CASSSTGGRTKNIQYF
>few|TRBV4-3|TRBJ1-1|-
TGCGCCAGCAGCCAGAGTGACAGGTTCGTTGAAGCTTTCTTT
CASSQSDRFVEAFF
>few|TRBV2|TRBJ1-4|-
TGTGCCAGCAGTGAAAGAGTCCCGTCTCGGAGTGGAAAACTGTTTTTT
CASSERVPSRSGKLFF
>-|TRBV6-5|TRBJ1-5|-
TGTGCCAGCACCTCAGGGGCGGGGGCTGGTCGGCCCCAGCATTTT
CASTSGAGAGRPQHF
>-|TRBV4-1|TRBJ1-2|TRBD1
TGCGCCAGCAGCATCCGACAGGGGGCGGACCATGGCTACACCTTC
CASSIRQGADHGYTF
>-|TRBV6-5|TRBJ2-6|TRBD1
TGTGCCAGCACCTACCGACAGGGACGGGCCAACGGCCTGACTTTC
CASTYRQGRANGLTF
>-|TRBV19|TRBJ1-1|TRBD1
TGTGCCACCTGGGACAGGAGGGCTATGAACACTGAAGCTTTCTTT
CATWDRRAMNTEAFF
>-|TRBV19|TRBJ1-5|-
TGTGCCAGTAGTATAGATCTGGGCAAAGGGGCCCAGCATTTT
CASSIDLGKGAQHF
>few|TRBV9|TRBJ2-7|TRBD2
TGTGCCAGCAGCGTATTGGCGGGGGGCTACGAGCAGTACTTC
CASSVLAGGYEQYF
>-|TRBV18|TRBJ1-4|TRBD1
TGTGCCAGCTCACCACCCAGGGGGGCGGATGAAAAACTGTTTTTT
CASSPPRGADEKLFF
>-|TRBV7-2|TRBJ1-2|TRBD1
TGTGCCAGCAGCTTAGAGAGGGACAGGGGGCGAGTCACCTTC
CASSLERDRGRVTF
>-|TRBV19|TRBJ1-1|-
TGTGCCAGTAAGGGAGGGAACACTGAAGCTTTCTTT
CASKGGNTEAFF
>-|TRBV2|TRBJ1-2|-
TGTATGACTCCTAACTATGGCTACACCTTC
CMTPNYGYTF